The text below deals with one T cell receptor beta chain. Libraries were prepared by immunoSEQ multiplex PCR; TCRdb keeps only in-frame clonotypes and omits some of them. Among 65,000 to 85,000 clones, roughly 94% were seen once, and the ten largest hold 0.6% to 0.7%. This entry belongs to a study of cytomegalovirus exposure and HLA in healthy donors. Trimming pared 5 bases from V and 0 bases from J, leaving 10 bases between. Per the germline V gene, CDR1 is SGHVS and CDR2 is FQNEAQ. CDR3 length: 14 residues. The material sequenced was PBMCs. The V and J genes are TRBV7-8 and TRBJ1-1, with unresolved D. The sequence came from a woman younger than 30 in good health and CMV-seronegative. The CDR3 spells CASSPRQVNTEAFF. CDR3 coding DNA: TGTGCCAGCAGCCCCAGGCAGGTGAACACTGAAGCTTTCTTT.